This TCR beta chain originates from a study of cytomegalovirus exposure and HLA in healthy donors (dated by TCRdb to the late 2010s). At the level of the whole study: According to an earlier analysis of 587 of the donors, about 179 million T cells yielded approximately 120 million unique TCR beta sequences and about 300 Gb of sequence data. The study was designed to test whether signatures of past pathogen exposure could be identified by cataloging public T cell receptors. Typing coverage differed by locus: A, B, C, DRB1 and DQB1 were typed in roughly 629-640 donors, DQA1 in 522, DPA1 in some 570, and DPB1 in 472. Four to six DR-DQ haplotypes were handled as single units for association and clustering, since linkage in the cohort was strong. Among the roughly 400 genotyped donors, roughly 80% belonged to the genetic ancestry cluster associated with self-reported Caucasian donors. In a later genetic analysis, genome-wide SNP genotypes for about three fifths of the 666 donors were used, and that subset was treated as a discovery cohort. To predict cytomegalovirus infection status, the study combined high-throughput TCR immunosequencing, statistical association of individual TCRs with disease status, and machine learning. Rather than using new phenotypic data, the later analysis identified candidate immune exposures from TCR beta sequences and from how often those sequences occurred across donors. In a later analysis, previously published TCR beta repertoires from hundreds of donors were re-analyzed and high-resolution HLA genotyping was added so that TCR occurrence patterns could be studied. Among 398 genotyped donors of the cohort, an average of about 240,000 unique TCR beta nucleotide sequences were sequenced per donor, approximately 20% of them non-productive. All discovery cohort repertoires had been generated using a single sequencing platform. Both class I and class II loci were covered by HLA typing, at four-digit resolution. An early release that covered roughly 600 HLA-typed donors contained 250 to 350 gigabases of sequencing data and 70 million to 100 million unique TCR sequences. In addition to the first cohort of about 650 subjects, a separate validation cohort of around 110 different subjects was used. The study used immunosequencing to profile the T cell repertoires of 600 to 850 subjects and linked those repertoires to cytomegalovirus serostatus. Donor age, sex, ethnicity and CMV serostatus were compiled alongside the repertoire data. An earlier analysis of 587 of the donors used high-throughput TCR beta sequencing to judge whether each TCR beta V gene segment behaved as functional or pseudogenic.

The CDR3 spans 14 residues, from the cysteine through the phenylalanine. Kept here is only the CDR3 DNA, which spans 42 bases and is read in frame from base 1. From a lookup of the germline V gene, CDR1 and CDR2 are MNHEY and SVGAGI. V and J are trimmed by 6 bases and 0 bases, and the gene matches miss 4 bases of the junction. Receptors were amplified or captured by the immunoSEQ multiplex PCR assay. A mixture of 60 forward primers for TCR Vbeta segments and 13 reverse primers for TCR Jbeta segments was used in the multiplex PCR. The CDR3 region of rearranged TCR beta genes was amplified from genomic DNA with a multiplex PCR assay. The amplified TCR beta libraries were sequenced on the Illumina HiSeq System as 87-base-pair reads. Turning to the authors' computational methods: Across the 600 to 700 repertoires, a later analysis counted 80 million or so unique TCR beta chains, approximately 12 million of which were shared by at least two donors. Raw reads were error-corrected and collapsed into unique sequences by a nearest-neighbor algorithm in which closely related sequences were merged to remove PCR and sequencing errors. V, D and J gene segments were assigned by aligning CDR3 sequences to IMGT reference sequences. For a sequence to be retained, a match of at least six nucleotides was required to both a V gene segment and a J gene segment. Rearrangements were classified as productive when the CDR3 lacked stop codons and remained in frame with V and J, and all other rearrangements were classified as non-productive. Following IMGT convention, CDR3 was defined as the stretch from the second conserved V-encoded cysteine up to the conserved J-encoded phenylalanine. Sequences without an unambiguous match to a single V gene segment were excluded from the earlier analysis of over 500 of the donors. An earlier analysis of some 610 of the donors called V segments functional above 56.7% productive rearrangements and segregating when the between-donor standard deviation exceeded 5%. To diagnose cytomegalovirus status from the catalog of TCR beta chain sequences, a statistical classification framework was built. In a later analysis, V and J genes were assigned by comparing TCR nucleotide sequences against IMGT/GENE-DB human TR gene sequences. Using the TCRdist pipeline, a later analysis assigned CDR3 sequences along with most-parsimonious VDJ recombination scenarios. In a later analysis, every TCR beta chain was defined by the combination of its CDR3 amino acid sequence and its V-gene family, and reads without a unique V-gene family were dropped. A later analysis removed several hundred highly shared, low-generation-probability nucleotide sequences to deal with suspected cross-contamination and a sequencing artifact. In a later analysis, a clonal expansion index was calculated for each public chain from normalized within-repertoire ranks of inferred template counts. A later analysis computed generation probabilities with a VDJ recombination model fitted to out-of-frame rearrangements, and checked the results against IGoR. In a later analysis, TCR-TCR, TCR-HLA and TCR-CMV co-occurrence was scored with hypergeometric tests, and a repertoire-size bias correction was applied to TCR pairs. In a later analysis, false discovery rates were estimated by permuting HLA or CMV assignments 20 times. In a later analysis, co-occurring TCRs were grouped using DBSCAN, with TCRdist sequence similarity added in when clustering inside HLA-allele-positive subsets. Co-occurrence clustering excluded repertoires with fewer than 30,000 or more than 120,000 public chains, plus five with anomalous nucleotide sharing. In its TCRdb copy, this immuneACCESS table keeps in-frame sequences only and misses some clones. Where compared with another copy, unresolved V genes explain less than half of these, and the others have no known cause. V and J calls and clone size are as listed in that table; D and trimming were resolved from the DNA. The sample table holds 150,000 to 200,000 clones, of which 86% were seen once. The ten top clones hold about 2% of the sample.

General findings and caveats noted by the study authors: CMV serostatus was the only immune exposure information available for the cohort. It was suggested by the authors that the approach could potentially be generalized to other disease states and immunological phenotypes. A further reported finding was that TCR beta sequences accurately predicted the HLA-A and HLA-B alleles for most subjects in the first cohort. In an earlier analysis of roughly 560 of the donors, most TCR beta V segments were observed in productive rearrangements about 87% or about 30% of the time, broadly matching IMGT annotations. Because HLA typing was missing for some donors at each locus, association tests included only the typed subset. Correlated functional status among segregating V segments might reflect linkage disequilibrium, but an unknown experimental factor could not be ruled out. The classifier was reported to diagnose cytomegalovirus status with high specificity and sensitivity in both the original and validation cohorts. A cluster of highly shared sequence variants was judged likely to be a technical artifact of the sequencing pipeline. The study gave a list of more than 150 TCR beta chains associated with cytomegalovirus. A later analysis associated 16,951 TCR beta sequences with specific HLA alleles at a false discovery rate of 0.05. An association between a missense DCLRE1C variant and V-gene and J-gene trimming of TCR beta chains was found in a later genetic analysis and replicated in an independent cohort. In a later analysis, HLA-associated TCR beta chains were found to be more clonally expanded and to have lower generation probabilities than equally common non-associated chains. When HLA alleles, especially DR and DQ, strongly co-occurred, attributing TCR associations to individual alleles was difficult. In this cohort, only TCR beta chains were sequenced, and detectable features were limited by the absence of alpha or paired-chain data. Because counts were too low, seventeen rarely observed V segments, including chromosome 9 orphons, were excluded from the earlier analysis of 500 to 700 of the donors. In a later analysis, the rate of TCR association differed among HLA loci, with DRB1 alleles having the most associated TCRs and HLA-C alleles having the fewest. In a later analysis, most CMV-associated TCR beta chains were found to appear HLA-restricted, with HLA associations seemingly driven largely by CMV exposure. Across donors, most TCR sequences were observed very rarely, whereas some public TCRs were present in many individuals. Compared with the 666-donor mean, donors in an Asian-associated ancestry cluster had fewer N-insertions in productive TCRs, according to a later genetic analysis. According to a later analysis, parvovirus B19, influenza, CMV and Epstein-Barr virus appeared linked to several top co-occurrence clusters. In vitro tests confirmed that a few of the cytomegalovirus-associated TCR beta chains recognize cytomegalovirus antigens. Sequencing depth was assumed to be roughly uniform across donors in the presence/absence analyses, though that assumption may not hold. Some IMGT-functional V segments, including TRBV6-2 and TRBV6-3, could not be distinguished by the 87-base-pair reads and were therefore excluded.

With regard to this clone: Its antigen remains undetermined. No clone much larger than this one lies a single base away; base qualities are absent.

The cohort comprised several hundred healthy bone marrow donors. At the time of sampling, all cohort members were nominally healthy, though unrecorded immune exposures were likely present. The donor tested CMV seronegative, placing the donor among the 350 or so seronegative members of the cohort. Each donor provided a peripheral blood sample, and peripheral blood mononuclear cells were used for TCR beta sequencing. Genomic DNA was extracted from the blood cell samples with the Qiagen DNeasy Blood Extraction Kit. The sample taken for sequencing was PBMCs. The receptor was derived from a woman younger than 30 in good health and CMV-seronegative. Rearrangement joined TRBV6-5 to TRBJ2-7; TRBD1 matches 8 bases in the middle. This receptor carries the CDR3 CASRPGQGSYEQYF. At the DNA level, the sequence is TGTGCCAGCAGACCTGGACAGGGCTCCTACGAGCAGTACTTC.